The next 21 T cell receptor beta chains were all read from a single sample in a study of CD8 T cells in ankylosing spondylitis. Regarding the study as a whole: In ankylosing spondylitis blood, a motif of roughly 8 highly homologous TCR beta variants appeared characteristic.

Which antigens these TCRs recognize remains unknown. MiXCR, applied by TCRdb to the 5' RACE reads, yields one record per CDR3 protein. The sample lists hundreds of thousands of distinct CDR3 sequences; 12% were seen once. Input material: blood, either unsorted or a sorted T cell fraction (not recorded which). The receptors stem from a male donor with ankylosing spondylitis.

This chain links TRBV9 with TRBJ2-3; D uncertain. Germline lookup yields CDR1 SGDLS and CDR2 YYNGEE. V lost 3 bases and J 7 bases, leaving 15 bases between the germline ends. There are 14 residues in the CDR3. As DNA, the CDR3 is TGTGCCAGCAGCGGGATTTCCCGTTCGAATACGCAGTATTTT. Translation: CASSGISRSNTQYF.

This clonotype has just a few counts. DNA for the CDR3: TGTGCCAGCAGACCCGGGACAAGGCGGACCTACGAGCAGTACTTC. Protein sequence: CASRPGTRRTYEQYF. The gene calls are TRBV6-4 and TRBJ2-7; weak D call: TRBD1 (6 bases). Germline V gives CDR1 MRHNA, CDR2 SNTAGT. The CDR3 has 15 amino acids. V shed 6 bases and J shed 2 bases, with 17 bases lying between them.

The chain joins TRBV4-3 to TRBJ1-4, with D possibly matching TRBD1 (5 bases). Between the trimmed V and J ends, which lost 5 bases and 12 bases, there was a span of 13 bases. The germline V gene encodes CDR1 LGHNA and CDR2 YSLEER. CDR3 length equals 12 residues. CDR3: CASSTYRKQLFF. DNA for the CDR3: TGCGCCAGCAGCACTTACAGGAAACAACTGTTTTTT.

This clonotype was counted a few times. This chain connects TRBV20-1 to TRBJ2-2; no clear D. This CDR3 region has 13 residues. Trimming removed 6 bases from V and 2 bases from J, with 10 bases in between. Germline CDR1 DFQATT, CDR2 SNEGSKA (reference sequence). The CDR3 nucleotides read TGCAGTGCGAAGAATTTCAACACCGGGGAGCTGTTTTTT. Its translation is CSAKNFNTGELFF.

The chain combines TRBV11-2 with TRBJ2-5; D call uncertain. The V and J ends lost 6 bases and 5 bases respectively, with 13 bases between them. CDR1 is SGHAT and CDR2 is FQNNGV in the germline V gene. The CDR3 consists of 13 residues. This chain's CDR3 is CASSFLGWETQYF. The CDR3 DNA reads TGTGCCAGCAGTTTCTTGGGATGGGAGACCCAGTACTTC.

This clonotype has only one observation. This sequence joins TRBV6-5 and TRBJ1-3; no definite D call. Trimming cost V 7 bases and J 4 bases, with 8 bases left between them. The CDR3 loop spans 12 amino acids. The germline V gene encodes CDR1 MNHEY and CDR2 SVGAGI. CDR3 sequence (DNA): TGTGCCAGCAAAACGGGGGGAAACACCATATATTTT. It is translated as CASKTGGNTIYF.

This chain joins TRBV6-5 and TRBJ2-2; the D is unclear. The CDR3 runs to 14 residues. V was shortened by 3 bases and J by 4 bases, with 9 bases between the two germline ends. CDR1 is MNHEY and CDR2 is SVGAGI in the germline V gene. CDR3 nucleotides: TGTGCCAGCAGTTATAGTCAGGCCACCGGGGAGCTGTTTTTT. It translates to CASSYSQATGELFF.

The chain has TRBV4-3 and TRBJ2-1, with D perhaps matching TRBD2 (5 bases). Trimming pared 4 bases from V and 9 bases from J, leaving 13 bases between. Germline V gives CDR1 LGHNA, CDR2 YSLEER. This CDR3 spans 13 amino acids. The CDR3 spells CASSPTLGREQFF. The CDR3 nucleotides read TGCGCCAGCAGCCCGACACTAGGGCGTGAGCAGTTCTTC.

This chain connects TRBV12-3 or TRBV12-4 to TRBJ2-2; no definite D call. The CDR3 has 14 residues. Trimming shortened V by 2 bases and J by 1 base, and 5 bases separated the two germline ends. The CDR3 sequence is CASSLKMNTGELFF. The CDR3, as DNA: TGTGCCAGCAGTTTAAAGATGAACACCGGGGAGCTGTTTTTT.

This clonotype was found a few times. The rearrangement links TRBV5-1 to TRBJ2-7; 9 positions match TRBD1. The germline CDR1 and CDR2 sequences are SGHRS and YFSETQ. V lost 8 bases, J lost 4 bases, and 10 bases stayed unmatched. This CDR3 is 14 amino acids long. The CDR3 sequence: CASRGTGNFYEQYF. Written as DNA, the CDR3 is TGCGCCAGTCGAGGGACAGGGAATTTTTACGAGCAGTACTTC. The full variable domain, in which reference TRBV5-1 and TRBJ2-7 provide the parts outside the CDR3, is KAGVTQTPRYLIKTRGQQVTLSCSPISGHRSVSWYQQTPGQGLQFLFEYFSETQRNKGNFPGRFSGRQFSNSRSEMNVSTLELGDSALYLCASRGTGNFYEQYFGPGTRLTVT.

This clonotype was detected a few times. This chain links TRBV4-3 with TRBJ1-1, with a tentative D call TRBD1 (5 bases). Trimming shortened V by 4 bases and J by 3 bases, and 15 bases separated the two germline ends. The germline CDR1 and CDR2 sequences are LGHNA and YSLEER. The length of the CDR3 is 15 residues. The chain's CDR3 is CASSLNVGVDTEAFF. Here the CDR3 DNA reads TGCGCCAGCAGCCTTAACGTGGGGGTCGACACTGAAGCTTTCTTT.

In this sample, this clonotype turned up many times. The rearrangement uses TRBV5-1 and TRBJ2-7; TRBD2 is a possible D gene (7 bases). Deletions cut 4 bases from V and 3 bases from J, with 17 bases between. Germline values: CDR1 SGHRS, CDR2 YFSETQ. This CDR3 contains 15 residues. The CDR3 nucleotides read TGCGCCAGCAGCCCGGGGGCTAGCGGAGACTACGAGCAGTACTTC. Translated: CASSPGASGDYEQYF.

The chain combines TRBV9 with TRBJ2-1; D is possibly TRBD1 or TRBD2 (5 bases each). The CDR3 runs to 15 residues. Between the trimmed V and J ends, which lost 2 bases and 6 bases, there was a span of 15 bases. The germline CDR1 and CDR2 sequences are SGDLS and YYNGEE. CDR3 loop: CASSVTGTQGNEQFF. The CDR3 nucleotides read TGTGCCAGCAGCGTCACCGGGACCCAGGGCAATGAGCAGTTCTTC.

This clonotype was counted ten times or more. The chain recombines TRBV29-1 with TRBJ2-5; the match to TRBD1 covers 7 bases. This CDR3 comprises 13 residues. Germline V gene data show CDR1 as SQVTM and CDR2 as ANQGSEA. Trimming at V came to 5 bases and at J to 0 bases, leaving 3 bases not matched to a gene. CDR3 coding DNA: TGCAGCGTTAACAGGGGTCACCAAGAGACCCAGTACTTC. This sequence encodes CSVNRGHQETQYF.

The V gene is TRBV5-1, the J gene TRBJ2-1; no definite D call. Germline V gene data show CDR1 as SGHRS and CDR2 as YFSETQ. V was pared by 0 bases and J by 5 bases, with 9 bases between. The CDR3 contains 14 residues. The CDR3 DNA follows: TGCGCCAGCAGCTTGGGTTGGAAAAACAATGAGCAGTTCTTC. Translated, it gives CASSLGWKNNEQFF.

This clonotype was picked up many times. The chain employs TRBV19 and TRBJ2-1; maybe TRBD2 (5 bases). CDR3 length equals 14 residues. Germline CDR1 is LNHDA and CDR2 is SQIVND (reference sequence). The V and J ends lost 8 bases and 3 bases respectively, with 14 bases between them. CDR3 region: CASGSGFSYNEQFF. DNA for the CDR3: TGTGCCAGTGGGAGCGGTTTTAGCTACAATGAGCAGTTCTTC.

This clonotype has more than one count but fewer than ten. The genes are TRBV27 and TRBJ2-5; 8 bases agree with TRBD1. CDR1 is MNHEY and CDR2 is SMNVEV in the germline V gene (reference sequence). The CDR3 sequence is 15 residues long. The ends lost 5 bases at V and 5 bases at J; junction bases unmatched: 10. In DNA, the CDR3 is TGTGCCAGCAGTCGGGGACAGGTTATCAGCGAGACCCAGTACTTC. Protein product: CASSRGQVISETQYF.

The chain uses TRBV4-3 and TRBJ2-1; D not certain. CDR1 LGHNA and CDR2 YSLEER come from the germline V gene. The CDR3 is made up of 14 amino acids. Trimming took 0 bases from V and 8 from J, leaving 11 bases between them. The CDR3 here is CASSQDAGRHEQFF. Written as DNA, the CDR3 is TGCGCCAGCAGCCAAGATGCTGGCCGTCATGAGCAGTTCTTC.

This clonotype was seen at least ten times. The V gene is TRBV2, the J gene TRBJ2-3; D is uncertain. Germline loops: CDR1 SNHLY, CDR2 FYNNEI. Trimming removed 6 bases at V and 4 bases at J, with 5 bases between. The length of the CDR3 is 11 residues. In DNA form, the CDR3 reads TGTGCCAGCAGCGAGTCAGATACGCAGTATTTT. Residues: CASSESDTQYF. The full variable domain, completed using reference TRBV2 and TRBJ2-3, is EPEVTQTPSHQVTQMGQEVILRCVPISNHLYFYWYRQILGQKVEFLVSFYNNEISEKSEIFDDQFSVERPDGSNFTLKIRSTKLEDSAMYFCASSESDTQYFGPGTRLTVL.

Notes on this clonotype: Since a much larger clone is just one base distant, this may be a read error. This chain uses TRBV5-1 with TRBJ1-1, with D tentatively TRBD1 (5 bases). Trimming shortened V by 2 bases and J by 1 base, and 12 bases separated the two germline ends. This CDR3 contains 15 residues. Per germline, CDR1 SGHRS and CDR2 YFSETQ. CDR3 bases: TGCGCCAGCAGCTTACTGACAGACGGGAACACTGAAGCTTTCTTT. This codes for CASSLLTDGNTEAFF.

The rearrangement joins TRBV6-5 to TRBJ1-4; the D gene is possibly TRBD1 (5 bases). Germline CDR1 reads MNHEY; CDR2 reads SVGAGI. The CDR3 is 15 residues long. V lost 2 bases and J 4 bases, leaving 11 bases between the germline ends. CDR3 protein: CASSYGGVGNEKLFF. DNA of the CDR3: TGTGCCAGCAGTTACGGGGGGGTTGGTAATGAAAAACTGTTTTTT.